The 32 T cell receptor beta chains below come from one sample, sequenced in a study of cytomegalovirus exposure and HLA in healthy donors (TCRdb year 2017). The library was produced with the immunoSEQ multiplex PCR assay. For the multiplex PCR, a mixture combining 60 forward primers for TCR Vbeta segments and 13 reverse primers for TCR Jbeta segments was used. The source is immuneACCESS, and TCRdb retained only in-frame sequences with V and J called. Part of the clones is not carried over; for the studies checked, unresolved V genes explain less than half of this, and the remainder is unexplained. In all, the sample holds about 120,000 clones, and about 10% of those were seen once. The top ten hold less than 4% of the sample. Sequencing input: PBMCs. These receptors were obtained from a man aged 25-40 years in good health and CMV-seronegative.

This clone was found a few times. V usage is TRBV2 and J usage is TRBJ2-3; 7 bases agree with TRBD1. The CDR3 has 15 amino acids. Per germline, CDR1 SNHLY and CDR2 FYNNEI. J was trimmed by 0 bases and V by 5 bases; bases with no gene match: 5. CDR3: CASSNRDRSTDTQYF. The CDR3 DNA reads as TGTGCCAGCAGTAACCGGGACAGAAGCACAGATACGCAGTATTTT.

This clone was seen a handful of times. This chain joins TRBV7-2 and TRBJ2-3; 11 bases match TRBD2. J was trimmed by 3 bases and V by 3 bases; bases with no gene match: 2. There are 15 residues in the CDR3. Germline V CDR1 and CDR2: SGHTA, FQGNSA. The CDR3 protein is CASSFSGGGTDTQYF. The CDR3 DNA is TGTGCCAGCAGCTTTAGCGGGGGGGGAACAGATACGCAGTATTTT.

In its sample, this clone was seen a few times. The CDR3 nucleotides read TGCGCCAGCAGCCCGGCACCTCCCTCTAGGAACACTGAAGCTTTCTTT. Translating gives CASSPAPPSRNTEAFF. The rearrangement joins TRBV5-1 to TRBJ1-1, with D uncertain. This CDR3 has 16 amino acids. Germline loops: CDR1 SGHRS, CDR2 YFSETQ. With 4 bases removed from V and 1 base from J, the gap between germline ends came to 17 bases.

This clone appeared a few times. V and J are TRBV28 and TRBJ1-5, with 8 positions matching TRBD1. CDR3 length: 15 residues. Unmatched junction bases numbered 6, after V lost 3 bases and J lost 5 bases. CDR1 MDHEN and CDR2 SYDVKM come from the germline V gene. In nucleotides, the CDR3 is TGTGCCAGCAGTTTGCTACAGGGGGGAGATCAGCCCCAGCATTTT. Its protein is CASSLLQGGDQPQHF.

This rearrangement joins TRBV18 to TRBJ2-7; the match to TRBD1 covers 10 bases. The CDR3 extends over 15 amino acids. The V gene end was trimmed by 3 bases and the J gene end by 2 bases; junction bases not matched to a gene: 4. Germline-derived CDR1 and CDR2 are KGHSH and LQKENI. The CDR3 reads CASSPGTGVAYEQYF. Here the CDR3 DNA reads TGTGCCAGCTCACCCGGGACAGGGGTGGCCTACGAGCAGTACTTC. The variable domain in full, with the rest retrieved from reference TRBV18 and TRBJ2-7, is NAGVMQNPRHLVRRRGQEARLRCSPMKGHSHVYWYRQLPEEGLKFMVYLQKENIIDESGMPKERFSAEFPKEGPSILRIQQVVRGDSAAYFCASSPGTGVAYEQYFGPGTRLTVT.

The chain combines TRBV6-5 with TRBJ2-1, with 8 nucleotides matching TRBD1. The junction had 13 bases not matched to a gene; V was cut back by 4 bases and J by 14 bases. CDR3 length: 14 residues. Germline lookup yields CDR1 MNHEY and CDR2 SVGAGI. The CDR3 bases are TGTGCCAGCAGTTCCGGGGGCAGGGGGCCCTCGGAGTTCTTC. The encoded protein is CASSSGGRGPSEFF.

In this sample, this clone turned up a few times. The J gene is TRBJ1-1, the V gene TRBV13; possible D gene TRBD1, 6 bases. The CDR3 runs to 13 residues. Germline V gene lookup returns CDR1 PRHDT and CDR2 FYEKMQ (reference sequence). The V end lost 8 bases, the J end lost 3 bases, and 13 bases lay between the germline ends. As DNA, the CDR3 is TGTGCCAGCCTCAGGGGATCGGACACTGAAGCTTTCTTT. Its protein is CASLRGSDTEAFF.

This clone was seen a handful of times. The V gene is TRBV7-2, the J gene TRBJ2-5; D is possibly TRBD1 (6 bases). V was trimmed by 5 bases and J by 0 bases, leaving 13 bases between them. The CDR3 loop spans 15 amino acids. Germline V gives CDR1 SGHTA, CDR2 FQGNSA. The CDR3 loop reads CASSPGTTYQETQYF. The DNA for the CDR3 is TGTGCCAGCAGCCCCGGGACAACGTACCAAGAGACCCAGTACTTC.

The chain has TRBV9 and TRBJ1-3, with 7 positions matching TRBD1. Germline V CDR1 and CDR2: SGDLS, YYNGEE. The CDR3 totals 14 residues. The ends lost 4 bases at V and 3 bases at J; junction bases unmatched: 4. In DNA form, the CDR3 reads TGTGCCAGCAGCAACAGGGGAAGTGGAAACACCATATATTTT. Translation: CASSNRGSGNTIYF. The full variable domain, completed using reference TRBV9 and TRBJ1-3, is DSGVTQTPKHLITATGQRVTLRCSPRSGDLSVYWYQQSLDQGLQFLIQYYNGEERAKGNILERFSAQQFPDLHSELNLSSLELGDSALYFCASSNRGSGNTIYFGEGSWLTVV.

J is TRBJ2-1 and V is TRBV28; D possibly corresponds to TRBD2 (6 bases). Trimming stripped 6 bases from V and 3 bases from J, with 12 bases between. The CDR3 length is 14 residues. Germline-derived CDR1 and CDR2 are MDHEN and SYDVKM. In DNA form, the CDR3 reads TGTGCCAGCAGGACCGGGACTGACTACAATGAGCAGTTCTTC. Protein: CASRTGTDYNEQFF. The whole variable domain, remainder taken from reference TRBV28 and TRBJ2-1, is DVKVTQSSRYLVKRTGEKVFLECVQDMDHENMFWYRQDPGLGLRLIYFSYDVKMKEKGDIPEGYSVSREKKERFSLILESASTNQTSMYLCASRTGTDYNEQFFGPGTRLTVL.

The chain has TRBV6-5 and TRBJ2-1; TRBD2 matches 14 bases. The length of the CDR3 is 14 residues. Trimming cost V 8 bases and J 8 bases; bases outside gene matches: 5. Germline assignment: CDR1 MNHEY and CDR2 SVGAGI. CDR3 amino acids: CASAGLAGVHEQFF. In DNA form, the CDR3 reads TGTGCCAGCGCGGGACTAGCGGGGGTACATGAGCAGTTCTTC.

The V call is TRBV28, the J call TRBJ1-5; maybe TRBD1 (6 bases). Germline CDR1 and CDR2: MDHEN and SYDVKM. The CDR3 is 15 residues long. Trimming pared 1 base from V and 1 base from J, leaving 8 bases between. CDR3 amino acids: CASSLFGQSNQPQHF. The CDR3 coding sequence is TGTGCCAGCAGTTTATTTGGACAGAGCAATCAGCCCCAGCATTTT.

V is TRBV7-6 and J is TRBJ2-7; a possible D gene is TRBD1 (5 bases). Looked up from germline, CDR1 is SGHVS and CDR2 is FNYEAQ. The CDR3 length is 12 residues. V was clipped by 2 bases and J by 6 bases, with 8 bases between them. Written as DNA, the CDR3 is TGTGCCAGCAGCTTATCAGGGCCCGAGCAGTACTTC. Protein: CASSLSGPEQYF.

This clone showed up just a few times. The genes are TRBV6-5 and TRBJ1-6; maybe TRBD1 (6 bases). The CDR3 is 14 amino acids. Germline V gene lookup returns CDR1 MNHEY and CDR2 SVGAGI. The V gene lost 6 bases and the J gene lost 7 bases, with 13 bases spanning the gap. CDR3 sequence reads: CASRSGTNNSPLHF. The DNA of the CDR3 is TGTGCCAGCAGATCCGGGACAAACAATTCACCCCTCCACTTT.

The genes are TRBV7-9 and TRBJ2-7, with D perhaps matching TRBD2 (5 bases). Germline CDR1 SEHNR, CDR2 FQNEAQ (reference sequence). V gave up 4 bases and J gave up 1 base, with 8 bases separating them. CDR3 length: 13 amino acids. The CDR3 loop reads CASSSGDSYEQYF. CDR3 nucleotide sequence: TGTGCCAGCAGCTCCGGGGATTCCTACGAGCAGTACTTC.

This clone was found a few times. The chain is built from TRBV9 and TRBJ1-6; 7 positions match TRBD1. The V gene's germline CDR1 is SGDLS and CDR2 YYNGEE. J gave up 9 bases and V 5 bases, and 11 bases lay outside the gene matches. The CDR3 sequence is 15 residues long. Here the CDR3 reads CASSALKTGLSPLHF. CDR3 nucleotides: TGTGCCAGCAGTGCTTTAAAGACAGGGCTTTCACCCCTCCACTTT. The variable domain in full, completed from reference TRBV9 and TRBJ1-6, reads DSGVTQTPKHLITATGQRVTLRCSPRSGDLSVYWYQQSLDQGLQFLIQYYNGEERAKGNILERFSAQQFPDLHSELNLSSLELGDSALYFCASSALKTGLSPLHFGNGTRLTVT.

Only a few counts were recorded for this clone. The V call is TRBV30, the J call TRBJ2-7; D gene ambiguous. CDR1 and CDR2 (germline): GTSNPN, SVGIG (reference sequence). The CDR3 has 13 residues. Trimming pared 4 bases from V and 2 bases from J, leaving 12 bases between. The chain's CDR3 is CAWTPPQTYEQYF. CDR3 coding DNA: TGTGCCTGGACCCCCCCCCAAACCTACGAGCAGTACTTC.

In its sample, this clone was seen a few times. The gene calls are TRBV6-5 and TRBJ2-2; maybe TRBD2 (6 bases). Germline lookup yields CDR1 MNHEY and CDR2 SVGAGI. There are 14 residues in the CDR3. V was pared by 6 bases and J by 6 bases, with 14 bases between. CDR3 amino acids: CASSRGLVAGELFF. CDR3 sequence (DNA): TGTGCCAGCAGCCGGGGACTGGTGGCCGGGGAGCTGTTTTTT.

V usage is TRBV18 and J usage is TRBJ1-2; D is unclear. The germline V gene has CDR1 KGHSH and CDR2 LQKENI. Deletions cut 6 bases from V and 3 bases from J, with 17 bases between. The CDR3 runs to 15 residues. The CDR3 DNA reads TGTGCCAGCTCGCAGCTGGAGGGTTCGGACTATGGCTACACCTTC. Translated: CASSQLEGSDYGYTF.

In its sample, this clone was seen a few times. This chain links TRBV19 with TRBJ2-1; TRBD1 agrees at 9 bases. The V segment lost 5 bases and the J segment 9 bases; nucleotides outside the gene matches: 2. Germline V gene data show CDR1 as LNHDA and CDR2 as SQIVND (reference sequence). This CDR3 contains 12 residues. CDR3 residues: CASSETGGEQFF. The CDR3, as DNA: TGTGCCAGTAGTGAGACAGGGGGTGAGCAGTTCTTC.

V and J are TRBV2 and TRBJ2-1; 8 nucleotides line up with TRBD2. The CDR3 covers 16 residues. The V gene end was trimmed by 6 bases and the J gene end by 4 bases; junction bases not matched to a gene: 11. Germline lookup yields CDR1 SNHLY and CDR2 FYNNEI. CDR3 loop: CASSPLAGSLYNEQFF. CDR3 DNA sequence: TGTGCCAGCAGCCCTTTAGCGGGATCCCTATACAATGAGCAGTTCTTC.

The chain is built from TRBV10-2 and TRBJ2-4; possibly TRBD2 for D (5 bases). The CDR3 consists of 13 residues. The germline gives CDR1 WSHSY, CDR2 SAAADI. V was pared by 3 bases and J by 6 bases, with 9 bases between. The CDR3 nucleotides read TGCGCCAGCAGTGAACCAGCGGTAAACATTCAGTACTTC. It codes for CASSEPAVNIQYF.

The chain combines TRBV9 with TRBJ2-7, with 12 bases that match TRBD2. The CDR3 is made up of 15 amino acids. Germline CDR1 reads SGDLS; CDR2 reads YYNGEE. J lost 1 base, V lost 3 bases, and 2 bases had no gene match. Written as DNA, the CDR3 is TGTGCCAGCAGCGCCGGGACTAGCGGGTCCTACGAGCAGTACTTC. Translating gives CASSAGTSGSYEQYF.

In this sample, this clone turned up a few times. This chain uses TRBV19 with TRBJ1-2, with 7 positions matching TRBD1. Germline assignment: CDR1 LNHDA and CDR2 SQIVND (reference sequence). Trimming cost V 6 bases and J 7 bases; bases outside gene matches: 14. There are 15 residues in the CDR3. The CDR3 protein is CASRAPPQGSVGYTF. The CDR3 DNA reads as TGTGCCAGTAGAGCCCCCCCACAGGGGTCCGTTGGCTACACCTTC.

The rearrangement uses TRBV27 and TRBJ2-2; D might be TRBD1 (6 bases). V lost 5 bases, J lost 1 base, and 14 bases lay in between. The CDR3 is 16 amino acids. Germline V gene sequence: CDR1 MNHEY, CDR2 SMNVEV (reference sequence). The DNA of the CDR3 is TGTGCCAGCAGTATTTTCCGGGACAAGAACACCGGGGAGCTGTTTTTT. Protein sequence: CASSIFRDKNTGELFF.

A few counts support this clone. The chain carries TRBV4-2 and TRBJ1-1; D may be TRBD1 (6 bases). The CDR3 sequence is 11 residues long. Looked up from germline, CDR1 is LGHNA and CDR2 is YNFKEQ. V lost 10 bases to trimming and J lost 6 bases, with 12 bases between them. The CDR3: CATSQGSEAFF. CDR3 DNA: TGTGCCACCAGTCAGGGGTCTGAAGCTTTCTTT.

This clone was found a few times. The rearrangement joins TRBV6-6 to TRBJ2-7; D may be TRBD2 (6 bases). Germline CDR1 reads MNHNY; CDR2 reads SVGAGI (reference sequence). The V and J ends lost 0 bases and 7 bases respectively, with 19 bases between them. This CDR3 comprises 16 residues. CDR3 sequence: CASSYSNAGTNGEQYF. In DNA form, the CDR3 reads TGTGCCAGCAGTTACTCGAATGCGGGAACTAACGGGGAGCAGTACTTC.

The CDR3 nucleotides are TGTGCCAGCAGCTTACTAGCGGCAGGACAAGAGACCCAGTACTTC. As protein: CASSLLAAGQETQYF. The V call is TRBV7-9, the J call TRBJ2-5; 7 bases line up with TRBD2. V lost 2 bases, J lost 2 bases, and 5 bases stayed unmatched. Per germline, CDR1 SEHNR and CDR2 FQNEAQ (reference sequence). The CDR3 has 15 residues.

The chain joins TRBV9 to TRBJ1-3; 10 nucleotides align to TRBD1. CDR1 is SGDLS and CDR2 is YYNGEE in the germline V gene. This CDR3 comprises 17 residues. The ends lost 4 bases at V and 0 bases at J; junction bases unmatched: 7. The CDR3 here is CASSPGTGATSGNTIYF. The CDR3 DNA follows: TGTGCCAGCAGCCCAGGGACAGGGGCGACCTCTGGAAACACCATATATTTT.

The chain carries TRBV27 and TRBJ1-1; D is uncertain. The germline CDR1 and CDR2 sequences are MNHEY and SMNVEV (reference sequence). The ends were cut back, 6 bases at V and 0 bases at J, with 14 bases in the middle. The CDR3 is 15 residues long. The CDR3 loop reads CASSPMITMNTEAFF. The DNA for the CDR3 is TGTGCCAGCAGCCCTATGATAACCATGAACACTGAAGCTTTCTTT.

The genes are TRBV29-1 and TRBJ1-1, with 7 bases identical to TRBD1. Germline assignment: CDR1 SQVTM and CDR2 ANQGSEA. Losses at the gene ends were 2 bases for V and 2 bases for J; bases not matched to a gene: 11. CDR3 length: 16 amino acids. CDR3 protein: CSVETTRQGGNTEAFF. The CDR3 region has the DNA TGCAGCGTTGAAACCACCCGACAGGGTGGCAACACTGAAGCTTTCTTT.

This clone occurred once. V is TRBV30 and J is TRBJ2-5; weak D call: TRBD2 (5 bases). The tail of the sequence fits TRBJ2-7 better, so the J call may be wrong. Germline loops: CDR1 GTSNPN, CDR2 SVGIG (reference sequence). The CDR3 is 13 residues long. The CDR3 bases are TGTGCCTGGAAGAGGACGGGGTCGGGCGAGCAGTACTTC. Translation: CAWKRTGSGEQYF.